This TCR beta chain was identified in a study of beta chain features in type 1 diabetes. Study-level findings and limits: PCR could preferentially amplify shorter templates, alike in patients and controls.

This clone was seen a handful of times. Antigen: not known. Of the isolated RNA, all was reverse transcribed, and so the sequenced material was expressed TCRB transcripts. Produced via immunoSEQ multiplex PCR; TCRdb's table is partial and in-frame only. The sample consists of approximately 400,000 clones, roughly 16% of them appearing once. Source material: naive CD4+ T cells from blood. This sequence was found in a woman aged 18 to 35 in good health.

The CDR3 sequence: CATSGPGGASRNEQFF. The CDR3 nucleotides read TGTGCCACCAGCGGCCCCGGGGGGGCCTCCCGCAATGAGCAGTTCTTC. J is TRBJ2-1 and V is TRBV15; TRBD2 agrees at 8 bases. The CDR3 loop spans 16 amino acids. Looked up from germline, CDR1 is LNHNV and CDR2 is YYDKDF (reference sequence). With V trimmed by 5 bases and J by 6 bases, 12 bases remained unmatched.